The clone carrying this T cell receptor (beta chain) appeared many times. The antigen is unknown. Using RNA transcripts as the source, TCR beta CDR3 regions were amplified. First-round RT-PCR of the TCR CDR3 relied on the HTBI primer set. Via MiXCR, TCRdb re-called the multiplex PCR reads, giving one row per CDR3 protein. This sample has 540,000 or so distinct CDR3 sequences, with roughly 50% found just once. CDR1 and CDR2 (germline): WNHNN, SYGVQD (reference sequence). The CDR3 covers 13 residues. Trimming took off 4 bases at V and 5 bases at J, with 12 bases between the two ends. This sample is part of a study of T cells in Graves' hyperthyroidism and ophthalmopathy. General study points: Ophthalmopathy was told apart from stable hyperthyroidism by a 13 V-J model.

Exclusion criteria comprised uncontrolled infection, other autoimmune disease, pregnancy or lactation. The sequence derives from an adult woman with Graves' disease, either hyperthyroidism or ophthalmopathy (not recorded which). The chain uses TRBV10-1 and TRBJ2-7, with D perhaps TRBD2 (5 bases). Sequencing was performed on peripheral blood or thyroid tissue (not recorded which). This chain's CDR3 is CASSGGPRDEQYF. The CDR3 coding sequence is TGCGCCAGCAGTGGAGGGCCTCGGGACGAGCAGTACTTC.